One and the same sample provided the 28 T cell receptor beta chains below, sequenced in a study. TCRdb reprocessed the 5' RACE reads with MiXCR, giving one entry per CDR3 protein. The repertoire includes about 5,900 distinct CDR3 sequences, roughly 72% of them detected once, and around 4% sits in the top ten. Source material: memory CD4+ T cells sorted from a lymph node. Subset: memory CD4+ T cells, CD4+CD45RO+CD25-. The receptor set was obtained from a female donor with breast cancer.

CDR3 DNA: TGTGCCAGCGGCAGGGGAGAGACCCAGTACTTC. Translated, it gives CASGRGETQYF. V usage is TRBV5-6 and J usage is TRBJ2-5, with TRBD1 as a possible D gene (6 bases). CDR1 and CDR2 from the germline V gene are SGHDT and YYEEEE. The CDR3 is 11 residues long. V was clipped by 7 bases and J by 4 bases, with 8 bases between them.

This CDR3 reads CSASNQEFGYTF. In DNA, the CDR3 is TGCAGTGCTAGTAATCAGGAATTCGGCTACACCTTC. The V and J genes are TRBV20-1 and TRBJ1-2; D is uncertain. The CDR3 is made up of 12 amino acids. Trimming pared 3 bases from V and 8 bases from J, leaving 13 bases between. Germline V gene sequence: CDR1 DFQATT, CDR2 SNEGSKA (reference sequence).

The chain links TRBV18 to TRBJ1-1; D uncertain. The CDR3 runs 12 residues. Germline CDR1 reads KGHSH; CDR2 reads LQKENI. V was clipped by 6 bases and J by 1 base, with 6 bases between them. CDR3 in amino acids: CASSAANTEAFF. The CDR3 nucleotides are TGTGCCAGCTCGGCAGCGAACACTGAAGCTTTCTTT.

The chain joins TRBV4-1 to TRBJ1-1; 8 bases are shared with TRBD1. Germline CDR1 MGHRA, CDR2 YSYEKL. This CDR3 contains 15 residues. The V gene end was trimmed by 2 bases and the J gene end by 1 base; junction bases not matched to a gene: 3. This chain's CDR3 is CASSQHGTGNTEAFF. CDR3 sequence (DNA): TGCGCCAGCAGCCAACACGGGACAGGGAACACTGAAGCTTTCTTT.

The chain joins TRBV12-3 or TRBV12-4 to TRBJ1-4; no clear D gene. The CDR3 runs 17 residues. The ends were cut back, 5 bases at V and 0 bases at J, with 16 bases in the middle. The CDR3 DNA reads TGTGCCAGCAGTAAAGGATTCGGGTCTGCAACTAATGAAAAACTGTTTTTT. The encoded protein is CASSKGFGSATNEKLFF.

The table lists this clonotype with a few counts. DNA for the CDR3: TGTGCCAGCAGCTTTCGGGGAAGTGAAGCTTTCTTT. The encoded protein is CASSFRGSEAFF. The rearrangement joins TRBV7-3 to TRBJ1-1; D remains unclear. Trimming cost V 3 bases and J 7 bases, with 9 bases left between them. The CDR3 runs 12 residues. The germline CDR1 and CDR2 sequences are SGHTA and FQGTGA.

This clonotype was found a few times. J is TRBJ2-1 and V is TRBV7-3; 12 nucleotides align to TRBD2. V shed 6 bases and J 7 bases; nucleotides not matched to a gene: 4. The germline CDR1 and CDR2 sequences are SGHTA and FQGTGA. The CDR3 loop spans 14 amino acids. CDR3 amino acids: CASRSSGGANEQFF. The CDR3 DNA sequence: TGTGCCAGCAGATCTAGCGGGGGGGCTAATGAGCAGTTCTTC. The whole variable domain, remainder taken from reference TRBV7-3 and TRBJ2-1, is GAGVSQTPSNKVTEKGKYVELRCDPISGHTALYWYRQSLGQGPEFLIYFQGTGAADDSGLPNDRFFAVRPEGSVSTLKIQRTERGDSAVYLCASRSSGGANEQFFGPGTRLTVL.

As for this clonotype: At one end, the junction sequence differs from germline, possibly due to a read error. The V call is TRBV5-1, the J call TRBJ2-3, with a possible D match to TRBD2 (5 bases). CDR3 length: 13 amino acids. CDR1 and CDR2 from the germline V gene are SGHRS and YFSETQ. In DNA, the CDR3 is TGCGCCTGCAGCTTGGGGAGCCCAGATACGCAGTATTTT. Amino acid sequence: CACSLGSPDTQYF.

J is TRBJ2-1 and V is TRBV20-1, with D perhaps matching TRBD2 (6 bases). The CDR3 is made up of 10 amino acids. Germline CDR1 reads DFQATT; CDR2 reads SNEGSKA (reference sequence). V gave up 5 bases and J gave up 7 bases, with 6 bases separating them. CDR3 bases: TGCAGTGCTGCGGGGAATGAGCAGTTCTTC. Its translation: CSAAGNEQFF.

This clonotype turned up a few times. The chain recombines TRBV5-1 with TRBJ1-1; D ambiguous. The ends were cut back, 4 bases at V and 3 bases at J, with 13 bases in the middle. Germline V gene sequence: CDR1 SGHRS, CDR2 YFSETQ. This CDR3 comprises 14 residues. The CDR3 DNA reads as TGCGCCAGCAGCACGCGGGATGGGGACACTGAAGCTTTCTTT. As protein: CASSTRDGDTEAFF.

V and J are TRBV24-1 and TRBJ2-3; TRBD2 matches at 9 bases. The CDR3 consists of 17 residues. V lost 3 bases and J lost 6; bases outside the gene matches: 12. Germline CDR1 is KGHDR and CDR2 is SFDVKD. CDR3 protein: CATSDATSGSRSDTQYF. The DNA of the CDR3 is TGTGCCACCAGTGATGCGACTAGCGGTAGCCGCTCGGATACGCAGTATTTT.

This clonotype was observed once. The junction departs from germline at one end; a sequencing error may be responsible. The chain recombines TRBV5-1 with TRBJ2-1; 10 bases fit TRBD2. The CDR3 sequence is 15 residues long. Per the germline V gene, CDR1 is SGHRS and CDR2 is YFSETQ. DNA of the CDR3: TGCGCCAGCAGTTTGGGGGGGACTAGCGAGAATGAGCAGTTCTTC. Protein sequence: CASSLGGTSENEQFF.

The rearrangement joins TRBV5-1 to TRBJ1-1; TRBD1 is a possible D gene (6 bases). V gave up 3 bases and J gave up 1 base, with 10 bases separating them. Germline CDR1 is SGHRS and CDR2 is YFSETQ. This CDR3 has 14 amino acids. CDR3 protein: CASSWGAQNTEAFF. CDR3 DNA sequence: TGCGCCAGCAGCTGGGGGGCCCAGAACACTGAAGCTTTCTTT.

The count of this clonotype is one. The J gene is TRBJ1-1, the V gene TRBV11-3; D uncertain. V lost 8 bases and J lost 0, with 10 bases in between. The CDR3 is 13 residues long. The germline CDR1 and CDR2 sequences are SGHNT and YENEEA. This chain's CDR3 is CASRRFMNTEAFF. The CDR3 nucleotides read TGTGCCAGCCGCCGTTTCATGAACACTGAAGCTTTCTTT.

J is TRBJ1-5 and V is TRBV20-1; 7 bases fit TRBD1. Germline CDR1 reads DFQATT; CDR2 reads SNEGSKA (reference sequence). V was clipped by 4 bases and J by 4 bases; unmatched bases: 4. There are 13 residues in the CDR3. CDR3 residues: CSANTRGNQPQHF. The CDR3 bases are TGCAGTGCTAACACCAGGGGGAATCAGCCCCAGCATTTT.

This clonotype occurred a few times. CDR3 in amino acids: CSAGIETQYF. For the CDR3, the DNA is TGCAGTGCTGGTATCGAGACCCAGTACTTC. This chain joins TRBV20-1 and TRBJ2-5; D is unclear. Germline V gene lookup returns CDR1 DFQATT and CDR2 SNEGSKA (reference sequence). V was shortened by 5 bases and J by 5 bases, with 6 bases between the two germline ends. The CDR3 runs 10 residues.

J is TRBJ1-3 and V is TRBV20-1; D ambiguous. The CDR3 spans 15 residues. With 3 bases removed from V and 1 base from J, the gap between germline ends came to 13 bases. Germline CDR1 is DFQATT and CDR2 is SNEGSKA (reference sequence). The CDR3 loop reads CSASDRPQSGNTIYF. In DNA, the CDR3 is TGCAGTGCTAGTGATAGGCCCCAATCTGGAAACACCATATATTTT.

On this clonotype: One end of the junction does not line up with germline, which may come from a read error. V and J are TRBV7-3 and TRBJ1-1; a weak D match, TRBD1 (6 bases). Germline assignment: CDR1 SGHTA and CDR2 FQGTGA. This CDR3 spans 16 amino acids. The CDR3 DNA is TGTGCCAGCAGCTTAACGTCGTCCGGGGGCCACACAGAAGCTTTCTTT. Its protein is CASSLTSSGGHTEAFF.

The chain recombines TRBV20-1 with TRBJ1-2; D not certain. V lost 0 bases and J 6 bases, leaving 14 bases between the germline ends. Germline-derived CDR1 and CDR2 are DFQATT and SNEGSKA (reference sequence). The CDR3 has 14 amino acids. CDR3 protein: CSARDNFRENGYTF. The CDR3 nucleotides read TGCAGTGCTAGAGATAACTTTCGGGAGAATGGCTACACCTTC.

By sample fraction, this clonotype is large. The chain joins TRBV20-1 to TRBJ1-1; 10 bases are a match to TRBD1. CDR3 size: 16 residues. J was trimmed by 6 bases and V by 6 bases; bases with no gene match: 16. The germline V gene has CDR1 DFQATT and CDR2 SNEGSKA (reference sequence). Here the CDR3 reads CSALPSLGTGVAEAFF. CDR3 in DNA: TGCAGTGCCCTACCATCCCTGGGGACAGGGGTCGCTGAAGCTTTCTTT.

V and J are TRBV11-2 and TRBJ1-2; 10 bases match TRBD1. J lost 4 bases, V lost 5 bases, and 10 bases had no gene match. Germline lookup yields CDR1 SGHAT and CDR2 FQNNGV. The CDR3 sequence is 16 residues long. This CDR3 is CASSIGQGVDSYGYTF. In DNA form, the CDR3 reads TGTGCCAGCAGCATAGGACAGGGGGTTGATAGCTATGGCTACACCTTC.

The J gene is TRBJ1-2, the V gene TRBV7-2; TRBD1 agrees at 7 bases. The CDR3 covers 13 residues. The V segment lost 5 bases and the J segment 5 bases; nucleotides outside the gene matches: 5. Germline loops: CDR1 SGHTA, CDR2 FQGNSA. CDR3 amino acids: CASSPNRGYGYTF. CDR3 DNA: TGTGCCAGCAGCCCTAACAGGGGATATGGCTACACCTTC.

Worth noting for this clonotype: Mismatch with germline at one junction end may stem from a read error. CDR3 sequence reads: CASSQRTGDGYTF. Written as DNA, the CDR3 is TGTGCCAGCAGCCAAAGGACAGGGGATGGCTACACCTTC. This chain links TRBV5-1 with TRBJ1-2; 9 bases are shared with TRBD1. The CDR3 is made up of 13 amino acids. The germline V gene encodes CDR1 SGHRS and CDR2 YFSETQ.

The genes are TRBV20-1 and TRBJ2-5, with TRBD2 matching over 10 bases. The junction had 12 bases not matched to a gene; V was cut back by 6 bases and J by 2 bases. Germline CDR1 and CDR2: DFQATT and SNEGSKA (reference sequence). The CDR3 spans 16 residues. The CDR3 nucleotides are TGCAGTGCGAAGCCTTCCGGGACTAGCGAACAAGAGACCCAGTACTTC. It yields the protein CSAKPSGTSEQETQYF.

The gene calls are TRBV5-1 and TRBJ2-2, with 11 bases lining up with TRBD2. Germline CDR1 and CDR2: SGHRS and YFSETQ. V shed 1 base, J shed 0 bases, and the junction held 5 bases outside the gene matches. The CDR3 loop spans 18 amino acids. The CDR3 bases are TGCGCCAGCAGCTTGAGCGCTAGCGGGAGGACGAACACCGGGGAGCTGTTTTTT. This codes for CASSLSASGRTNTGELFF.

The chain uses TRBV7-9 and TRBJ1-2; TRBD1 is a possible D gene (6 bases). The CDR3 contains 14 residues. Germline V gives CDR1 SEHNR, CDR2 FQNEAQ (reference sequence). V was cut by 5 bases and J by 6 bases, with 16 bases left in between. CDR3 DNA: TGTGCCAGCAGCCCGGCCCAGGGGAACCATGGCTACACCTTC. Translation gives CASSPAQGNHGYTF.

The V and J genes are TRBV5-1 and TRBJ2-3; D may be TRBD1 (5 bases). Per the germline V gene, CDR1 is SGHRS and CDR2 is YFSETQ. The CDR3 is made up of 15 amino acids. Trimming took 2 bases from V and 4 from J, leaving 14 bases between them. The CDR3 loop is CASSLYGARADTQYF. The CDR3 DNA reads TGCGCCAGCAGCTTATATGGGGCCAGGGCAGATACGCAGTATTTT.

This chain uses TRBV20-1 with TRBJ2-7; 7 nucleotides line up with TRBD2. The CDR3 loop spans 15 amino acids. V shed 3 bases, J shed 5 bases, and the junction held 13 bases outside the gene matches. Germline V gene lookup returns CDR1 DFQATT and CDR2 SNEGSKA (reference sequence). The CDR3 reads CSASRGLAGVHEQYF. CDR3 coding DNA: TGCAGTGCTAGTCGGGGTTTGGCGGGAGTTCACGAGCAGTACTTC.